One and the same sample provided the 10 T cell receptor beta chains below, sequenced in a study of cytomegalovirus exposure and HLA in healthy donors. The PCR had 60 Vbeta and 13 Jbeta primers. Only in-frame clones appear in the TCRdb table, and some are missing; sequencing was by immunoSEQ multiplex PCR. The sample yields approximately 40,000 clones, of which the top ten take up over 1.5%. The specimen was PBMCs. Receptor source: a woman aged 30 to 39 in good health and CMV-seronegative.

In nucleotides, the CDR3 is TGTGCCAGCAGCCTGCCGGAGAGGGAGCTGGGAGAGACCCAGTACTTC. Translating gives CASSLPERELGETQYF. V usage is TRBV5-6 and J usage is TRBJ2-5; TRBD2 is a possible D gene (5 bases). This CDR3 contains 16 residues. Germline CDR1 reads SGHDT; CDR2 reads YYEEEE. V gave up 4 bases and J gave up 4 bases, with 20 bases separating them.

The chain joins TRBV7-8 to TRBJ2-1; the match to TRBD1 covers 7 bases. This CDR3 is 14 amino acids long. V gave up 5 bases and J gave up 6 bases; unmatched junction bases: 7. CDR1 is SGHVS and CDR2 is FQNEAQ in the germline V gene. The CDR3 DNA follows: TGTGCCAGCAGCCCGCTTCGACAGGGCAATGAGCAGTTCTTC. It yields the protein CASSPLRQGNEQFF.

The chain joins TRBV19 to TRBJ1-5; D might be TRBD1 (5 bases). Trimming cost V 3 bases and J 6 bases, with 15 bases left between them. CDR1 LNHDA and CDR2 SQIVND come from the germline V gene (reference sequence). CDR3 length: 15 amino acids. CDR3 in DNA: TGTGCCAGTAGTATCGAAACAGGTGGGTTTCAGCCCCAGCATTTT. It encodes CASSIETGGFQPQHF. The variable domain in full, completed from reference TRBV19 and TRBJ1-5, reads DGGITQSPKYLFRKEGQNVTLSCEQNLNHDAMYWYRQDPGQGLRLIYYSQIVNDFQKGDIAEGYSVSREKKESFPLTVTSAQKNPTAFYLCASSIETGGFQPQHFGDGTRLSIL.

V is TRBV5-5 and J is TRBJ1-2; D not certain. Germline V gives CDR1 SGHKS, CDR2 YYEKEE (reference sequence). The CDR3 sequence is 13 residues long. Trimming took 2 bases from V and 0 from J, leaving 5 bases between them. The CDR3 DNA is TGTGCCAGCAGCTTCGGTACTAACTATGGCTACACCTTC. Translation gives CASSFGTNYGYTF.

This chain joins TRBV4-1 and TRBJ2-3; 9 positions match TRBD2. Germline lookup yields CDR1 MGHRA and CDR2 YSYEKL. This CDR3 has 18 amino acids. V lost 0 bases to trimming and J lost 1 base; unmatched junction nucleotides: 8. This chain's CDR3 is CASSQEAGLAGRTDTQYF. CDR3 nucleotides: TGCGCCAGCAGCCAAGAAGCGGGTCTAGCGGGACGCACAGATACGCAGTATTTT.

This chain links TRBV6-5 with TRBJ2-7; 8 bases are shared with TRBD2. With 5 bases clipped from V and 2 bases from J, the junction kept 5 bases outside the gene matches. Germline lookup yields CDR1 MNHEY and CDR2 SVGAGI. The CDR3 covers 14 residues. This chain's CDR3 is CASSRGTRAYEQYF. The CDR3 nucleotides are TGTGCCAGCAGTCGTGGGACTAGGGCCTACGAGCAGTACTTC.

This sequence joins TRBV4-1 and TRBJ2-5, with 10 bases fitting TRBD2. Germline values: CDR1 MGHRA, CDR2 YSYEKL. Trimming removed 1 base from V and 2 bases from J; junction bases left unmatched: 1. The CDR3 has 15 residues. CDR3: CASSQGTSGQETQYF. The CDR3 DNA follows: TGCGCCAGCAGCCAAGGGACTAGCGGACAAGAGACCCAGTACTTC.

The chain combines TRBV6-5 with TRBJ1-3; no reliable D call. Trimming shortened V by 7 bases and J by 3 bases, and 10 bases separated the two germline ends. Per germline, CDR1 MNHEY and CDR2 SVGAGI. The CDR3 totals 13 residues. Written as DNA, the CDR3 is TGTGCCAGCACGGGTGTATATGGAAACACCATATATTTT. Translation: CASTGVYGNTIYF.

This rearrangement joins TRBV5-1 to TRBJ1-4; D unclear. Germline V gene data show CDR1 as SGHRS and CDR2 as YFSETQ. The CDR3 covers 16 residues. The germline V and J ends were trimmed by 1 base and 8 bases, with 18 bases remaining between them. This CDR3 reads CASSLHREVVWEKLFF. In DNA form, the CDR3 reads TGCGCCAGCAGCTTGCATAGGGAGGTGGTTTGGGAAAAACTGTTTTTT.

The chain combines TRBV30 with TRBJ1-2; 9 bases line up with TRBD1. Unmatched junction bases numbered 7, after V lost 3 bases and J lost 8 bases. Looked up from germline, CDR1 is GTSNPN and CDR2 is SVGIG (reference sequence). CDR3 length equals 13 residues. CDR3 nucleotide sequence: TGTGCCTGGAGGGTACAGGGGGCGGGGGGCTACACCTTC. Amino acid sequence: CAWRVQGAGGYTF.